These T cell receptor beta chains were read from a single sample in a study of T-cell reconstitution after alpha-beta-depleted transplantation in children. TCRdb analysed the PCR reads with MiXCR anew, one entry per CDR3 protein. The sample has about 400,000 distinct CDR3 sequences, roughly 17% seen once. The sequenced sample was PBMCs, mostly from graft donor cells, obtained 360 days after TCRalphabeta/CD19-depleted stem cell transplant. All receptors derive from a boy younger than two who had a stem cell transplant for Wiskott-Aldrich syndrome, so the T cells may come from the graft donor. Each CDR3 is given with its conserved first and last residue.

V: TRBV7-9
J: TRBJ2-7
CDR3: CASGGNGPYEQYF

V: TRBV28
J: TRBJ2-7
CDR3: CASSVGTSVDYEQYF

V: TRBV12-3/TRBV12-4
J: TRBJ2-5
CDR3: CASSGPGLAGGETQYF

V: TRBV5-1
J: TRBJ2-1
CDR3: CASSLVVGGAGYNEQFF

V: TRBV12-3/TRBV12-4
J: TRBJ2-7
CDR3: CASSYRVGPEQYF

V: TRBV12-3/TRBV12-4
J: TRBJ2-7
CDR3: CASSFGRGPSYEQYF

V: TRBV18
J: TRBJ2-7
CDR3: CASSPLSGTGVNEQYF

V: TRBV2
J: TRBJ2-6
CDR3: CASSDGHPTTGANVLTF

V: TRBV4-3
J: TRBJ2-1
CDR3: CASSQDPPGGSYNEQFF

V: TRBV27
J: TRBJ2-5
CDR3: CASSLYGGPQETQYF

V: TRBV12-3/TRBV12-4
J: TRBJ2-1
CDR3: CASSLMTPAGGQFF

V: TRBV4-3
J: TRBJ2-2
CDR3: CASSQGLARTGELFF